The 30 T cell receptor beta chains below were found in one sample sequenced in a study of blood T cell repertoires in COVID-19. TCRdb's copy holds only in-frame clones and misses some; the assay was immunoSEQ multiplex PCR. The table has about 380,000 clones, about 89% seen once. Sequencing input: PBMCs or T cells enriched from blood (not recorded which). The receptor source for this set is a man aged 25-40 years who had recovered from COVID-19.

This chain joins TRBV30 and TRBJ1-1; D is ambiguous. The CDR3 loop spans 13 amino acids. V dropped 3 bases and J dropped 0 bases, with 8 bases sitting between them. The germline V gene has CDR1 GTSNPN and CDR2 SVGIG (reference sequence). The CDR3 coding sequence is TGTGCCTGGAGACTTTCCATGAACACTGAAGCTTTCTTT. Its translation: CAWRLSMNTEAFF.

V is TRBV5-6 and J is TRBJ1-1, with D possibly TRBD1 on 5 matching bases. Trimming pared 5 bases from V and 10 bases from J, leaving 15 bases between. The CDR3 spans 12 residues. CDR1 and CDR2 (germline): SGHDT, YYEEEE. The CDR3 loop is CASSRDFSGAFF. CDR3 DNA sequence: TGTGCCAGCAGTCGGGACTTCTCGGGAGCTTTCTTT. The full variable domain, its missing parts supplied by reference TRBV5-6 and TRBJ1-1, is DAGVTQSPTHLIKTRGQQVTLRCSPKSGHDTVSWYQQALGQGPQFIFQYYEEEERQRGNFPDRFSGHQFPNYSSELNVNALLLGDSALYLCASSRDFSGAFFGQGTRLTVV.

The chain carries TRBV28 and TRBJ1-1; 7 bases fit TRBD1. Germline V CDR1 and CDR2: MDHEN, SYDVKM. The CDR3 length is 15 residues. V shed 7 bases and J 2 bases; nucleotides not matched to a gene: 10. DNA for the CDR3: TGTGCCAGCACCTGGGGCGACAGGGCCAACACTGAAGCTTTCTTT. Its translation is CASTWGDRANTEAFF. Drawing the rest from reference TRBV28 and TRBJ1-1, the complete variable domain is DVKVTQSSRYLVKRTGEKVFLECVQDMDHENMFWYRQDPGLGLRLIYFSYDVKMKEKGDIPEGYSVSREKKERFSLILESASTNQTSMYLCASTWGDRANTEAFFGQGTRLTVV.

The chain links TRBV5-1 to TRBJ2-1; 9 bases map to TRBD2. Germline loops: CDR1 SGHRS, CDR2 YFSETQ. The CDR3 has 21 amino acids. The J segment lost 0 bases and the V segment lost 7 bases, leaving 23 bases of the junction unmatched. CDR3 sequence: CASAGQQPSAGGFSSYNEQFF. CDR3 nucleotide sequence: TGCGCCAGCGCGGGACAGCAACCCTCGGCGGGGGGGTTCAGCTCCTACAATGAGCAGTTCTTC. Variable domain in full (rest from reference TRBV5-1 and TRBJ2-1): KAGVTQTPRYLIKTRGQQVTLSCSPISGHRSVSWYQQTPGQGLQFLFEYFSETQRNKGNFPGRFSGRQFSNSRSEMNVSTLELGDSALYLCASAGQQPSAGGFSSYNEQFFGPGTRLTVL.

The chain uses TRBV4-3 and TRBJ2-1; 10 positions match TRBD2. The trim removed 0 bases at V and 7 bases at J, leaving 3 bases unmatched. This CDR3 spans 15 amino acids. Germline CDR1 LGHNA, CDR2 YSLEER. The CDR3: CASSQDILAGNEQFF. CDR3 nucleotide sequence: TGCGCCAGCAGCCAAGATATACTAGCGGGGAATGAGCAGTTCTTC.

This clone was observed once. The chain is built from TRBV7-2 and TRBJ2-1; D not resolved. Trimming stripped 4 bases from V and 4 bases from J, with 5 bases between. This CDR3 contains 12 residues. CDR1 SGHTA and CDR2 FQGNSA come from the germline V gene. The CDR3 sequence is CASSYFYNEQFF. The CDR3 nucleotides are TGTGCCAGCAGCTACTTTTACAATGAGCAGTTCTTC. The whole variable domain, remainder taken from reference TRBV7-2 and TRBJ2-1, is GAGVSQSPSNKVTEKGKDVELRCDPISGHTALYWYRQSLGQGLEFLIYFQGNSAPDKSGLPSDRFSAERTGGSVSTLTIQRTQQEDSAVYLCASSYFYNEQFFGPGTRLTVL.

The gene calls are TRBV5-1 and TRBJ2-3, with D perhaps matching TRBD1 (5 bases). This CDR3 is 15 amino acids long. V was pared by 1 base and J by 0 bases, with 9 bases between. Germline-derived CDR1 and CDR2 are SGHRS and YFSETQ. CDR3 residues: CASSLRTLSTDTQYF. The DNA for the CDR3 is TGCGCCAGCAGCTTGCGGACACTGAGCACAGATACGCAGTATTTT.

This chain links TRBV2 with TRBJ1-3, with D perhaps matching TRBD1 (5 bases). The CDR3 sequence is 17 residues long. From germline, CDR1 is SNHLY and CDR2 FYNNEI. The V and J ends lost 6 bases and 0 bases respectively, with 18 bases between them. CDR3 nucleotide sequence: TGTGCCAGCAGACCAACTGGGGGGTATCTCTCTGGAAACACCATATATTTT. Amino acid sequence: CASRPTGGYLSGNTIYF.

V is TRBV2 and J is TRBJ2-1; D may be TRBD1 (6 bases). CDR1 and CDR2 from the germline V gene are SNHLY and FYNNEI. The CDR3 extends over 14 amino acids. Between the trimmed V and J ends, which lost 10 bases and 3 bases, there was a span of 16 bases. The CDR3 is CATPGDTLYNEQFF. CDR3 in DNA: TGTGCCACCCCCGGGGACACCCTCTACAATGAGCAGTTCTTC.

For this clone: Other DNA variants within this sample encode the same CDR3. The CDR3 here is CASSPRDQPQHF. CDR3 coding DNA: TGTGCCAGCAGCCCCAGGGATCAGCCCCAGCATTTT. The genes are TRBV7-2 and TRBJ1-5, with D possibly TRBD1 on 5 matching bases. From germline, CDR1 is SGHTA and CDR2 FQGNSA. V shed 5 bases and J shed 5 bases, with 7 bases lying between them. The CDR3 length is 12 residues.

The chain uses TRBV30 and TRBJ1-1; D unresolved. The V gene lost 2 bases and the J gene lost 2 bases, with 9 bases spanning the gap. Germline CDR1 reads GTSNPN; CDR2 reads SVGIG (reference sequence). The CDR3 is 13 amino acids. The DNA of the CDR3 is TGTGCCTGGAGTAGCGGAGGAAACACTGAAGCTTTCTTT. Encoded protein: CAWSSGGNTEAFF.

The chain joins TRBV7-2 to TRBJ1-5; D is possibly TRBD1 (6 bases). Germline assignment: CDR1 SGHTA and CDR2 FQGNSA. Trimming took 5 bases from V and 5 from J, leaving 13 bases between them. The CDR3 spans 14 residues. Here the CDR3 reads CASSQDSEHQPQHF. The CDR3 region has the DNA TGTGCCAGCAGCCAGGACAGCGAGCATCAGCCCCAGCATTTT.

The rearrangement joins TRBV7-9 to TRBJ2-1; 11 positions agree with TRBD2. The CDR3 is 14 amino acids. Looked up from germline, CDR1 is SEHNR and CDR2 is FQNEAQ (reference sequence). V trimming: 7 bases; J trimming: 8 bases; junction bases outside the gene matches: 7. The CDR3 protein is CASTRLAGSDEQFF. For the CDR3, the DNA is TGTGCCAGCACCCGACTAGCGGGGAGCGATGAGCAGTTCTTC.

CDR3 DNA sequence: TGTGCCAGCAGCTTATTGCACAGGGGGCGGACTGAAGCTTTCTTT. It encodes CASSLLHRGRTEAFF. This sequence joins TRBV11-2 and TRBJ1-1, with 9 bases fitting TRBD1. Trimming took 2 bases from V and 5 from J; bases not matched to a gene: 6. The CDR3 contains 15 residues. CDR1 SGHAT and CDR2 FQNNGV come from the germline V gene.

This sequence joins TRBV19 and TRBJ2-5; D gene ambiguous. V was pared by 1 base and J by 1 base, with 7 bases between. This CDR3 comprises 14 residues. Per germline, CDR1 LNHDA and CDR2 SQIVND (reference sequence). The CDR3 region has the DNA TGTGCCAGTAGTATAGGAGGTTTCCAAGAGACCCAGTACTTC. Translating gives CASSIGGFQETQYF. The entire variable domain, with the rest obtained from reference TRBV19 and TRBJ2-5, is as follows: DGGITQSPKYLFRKEGQNVTLSCEQNLNHDAMYWYRQDPGQGLRLIYYSQIVNDFQKGDIAEGYSVSREKKESFPLTVTSAQKNPTAFYLCASSIGGFQETQYFGPGTRLLVL.

J is TRBJ2-7 and V is TRBV28; D not certain. Trimming pared 8 bases from V and 4 bases from J, leaving 15 bases between. Per the germline V gene, CDR1 is MDHEN and CDR2 is SYDVKM. The CDR3 is 13 amino acids. The CDR3 nucleotides read TGTGCCAGCCAAGCCGACTCTAGGTACGAGCAGTACTTC. Amino acid sequence: CASQADSRYEQYF.

The chain carries TRBV7-2 and TRBJ1-2; 11 bases fit TRBD1. The CDR3 extends over 15 amino acids. CDR1 is SGHTA and CDR2 is FQGNSA in the germline V gene. V was pared by 3 bases and J by 8 bases, with 8 bases of the junction left unmatched. The CDR3 loop reads CASSFHGQGARGYTF. CDR3 nucleotide sequence: TGTGCCAGCAGCTTTCATGGACAGGGGGCTCGGGGCTACACCTTC.

The J gene is TRBJ2-5, the V gene TRBV19, with 10 bases that match TRBD1. This CDR3 is 15 amino acids long. The V segment lost 6 bases and the J segment 4 bases; nucleotides outside the gene matches: 8. Germline CDR1 LNHDA, CDR2 SQIVND (reference sequence). The CDR3 region is CASSEGQGRGETQYF. CDR3 DNA sequence: TGTGCCAGTAGCGAGGGACAGGGGCGGGGAGAGACCCAGTACTTC.

The J gene is TRBJ2-7, the V gene TRBV3-1 (or the pseudogene TRBV3-2); 12 bases agree with TRBD2. Germline CDR1 is LGHDT and CDR2 is YNNKEL (reference sequence). Losses at the gene ends were 5 bases for V and 5 bases for J; bases not matched to a gene: 10. The CDR3 consists of 16 residues. The CDR3 DNA reads TGTGCCAGCAGCTTCTACCGACTAGCGGGGGCCAACGAGCAGTACTTC. This translates into CASSFYRLAGANEQYF.

There are a few counts of this clone. The chain links TRBV2 to TRBJ2-7, with 7 positions matching TRBD1. V shed 6 bases, J shed 2 bases, and the junction held 7 bases outside the gene matches. The CDR3 runs 14 residues. Looked up from germline, CDR1 is SNHLY and CDR2 is FYNNEI. CDR3 region: CASRGRDRAYEQYF. The CDR3 bases are TGTGCCAGCAGGGGGAGAGACAGGGCCTACGAGCAGTACTTC.

This chain connects TRBV19 to TRBJ2-2, with D possibly being TRBD2 (5 bases). Germline V gives CDR1 LNHDA, CDR2 SQIVND (reference sequence). This CDR3 has 14 residues. Trimming took off 6 bases at V and 4 bases at J, with 12 bases between the two ends. CDR3 protein: CASREGMGTGELFF. CDR3 sequence (DNA): TGTGCCAGTAGAGAGGGTATGGGCACCGGGGAGCTGTTTTTT.

The rearrangement links TRBV10-3 to TRBJ1-1; maybe TRBD1 (6 bases). The germline gives CDR1 ENHRY, CDR2 SYGVKD. The length of the CDR3 is 14 residues. The ends were cut back, 6 bases at V and 3 bases at J, with 14 bases in the middle. The CDR3 nucleotides are TGTGCCATCAGATCGGGACAAAGGGACACTGAAGCTTTCTTT. Translated, it gives CAIRSGQRDTEAFF.

This chain uses TRBV12-5 with TRBJ2-2, with 8 bases that match TRBD1. Germline V gene sequence: CDR1 LGHNT, CDR2 FRNRAP. V gave up 1 base and J gave up 0 bases; unmatched junction bases: 1. This CDR3 region has 16 residues. CDR3 loop: CASGLGQGTNTGELFF. The CDR3 coding sequence is TGTGCTAGTGGTTTGGGACAGGGGACGAACACCGGGGAGCTGTTTTTT. Using reference TRBV12-5 and TRBJ2-2 for the parts outside the CDR3, the full variable domain is DARVTQTPRHKVTEMGQEVTMRCQPILGHNTVFWYRQTMMQGLELLAYFRNRAPLDDSGMPKDRFSAEMPDATLATLKIQPSEPRDSAVYFCASGLGQGTNTGELFFGEGSRLTVL.

This clone occurred once. The V call is TRBV25-1, the J call TRBJ1-1; TRBD1 agrees at 7 bases. The CDR3 has 14 amino acids. V gave up 4 bases and J gave up 13 bases; unmatched junction bases: 15. Germline assignment: CDR1 MGHDK and CDR2 SYGVNS. The CDR3 DNA sequence: TGTGCCAGCAGTGTCGGGGCTGCAACAGGGACAGTTTTCTTT. This gives the protein CASSVGAATGTVFF.

This chain connects TRBV7-2 to TRBJ1-5; TRBD1 matches at 7 bases. The ends lost 5 bases at V and 0 bases at J; junction bases unmatched: 7. Germline assignment: CDR1 SGHTA and CDR2 FQGNSA. The CDR3 contains 16 residues. The CDR3 is CASSIGTAYSNQPQHF. CDR3 coding DNA: TGTGCCAGCAGCATTGGGACAGCTTATAGCAATCAGCCCCAGCATTTT.

The V and J genes are TRBV24-1 and TRBJ1-1, with D perhaps matching TRBD1 (5 bases). Germline CDR1 and CDR2: KGHDR and SFDVKD. The CDR3 runs to 15 residues. V dropped 8 bases and J dropped 2 bases, with 17 bases sitting between them. The CDR3 region is CATILELRGNTEAFF. The CDR3 DNA reads as TGTGCCACCATCCTAGAGTTAAGGGGAAACACTGAAGCTTTCTTT.

This sequence joins TRBV11-2 and TRBJ1-6, with a tentative D call TRBD1 (6 bases). The CDR3 is made up of 16 amino acids. V was trimmed by 2 bases and J by 7 bases, leaving 15 bases between them. The V gene's germline CDR1 is SGHAT and CDR2 FQNNGV. The CDR3 nucleotides read TGTGCCAGCAGCTTAATGGGGGACATGGTAAATTCACCCCTCCACTTT. It yields the protein CASSLMGDMVNSPLHF.

The CDR3 region is CASSFTAGFSGNTIYF. The CDR3 DNA follows: TGCGCCAGCAGCTTTACGGCGGGTTTCTCTGGAAACACCATATATTTT. V is TRBV5-1 and J is TRBJ1-3; no definite D call. The CDR3 totals 16 residues. The V gene lost 2 bases and the J gene lost 0 bases, with 12 bases spanning the gap. Germline V CDR1 and CDR2: SGHRS, YFSETQ.

V and J are TRBV18 and TRBJ1-1; TRBD1 might be the D (6 bases). Trimming removed 3 bases at V and 1 base at J, with 12 bases between. This CDR3 has 15 amino acids. The germline V gene encodes CDR1 KGHSH and CDR2 LQKENI. The CDR3 loop is CASSPYLQGNTEAFF. CDR3 in DNA: TGTGCCAGCTCACCCTATTTACAGGGGAACACTGAAGCTTTCTTT. Full variable domain (outside the CDR3, taken from reference TRBV18 and TRBJ1-1): NAGVMQNPRHLVRRRGQEARLRCSPMKGHSHVYWYRQLPEEGLKFMVYLQKENIIDESGMPKERFSAEFPKEGPSILRIQQVVRGDSAAYFCASSPYLQGNTEAFFGQGTRLTVV.

This clone was seen once. The rearrangement links TRBV7-9 to TRBJ2-3, with 7 bases aligning to TRBD1. The junction had 12 bases not matched to a gene; V was cut back by 5 bases and J by 1 base. The CDR3 contains 17 residues. CDR1 is SEHNR and CDR2 is FQNEAQ in the germline V gene (reference sequence). The DNA for the CDR3 is TGTGCCAGCAGCCCCGACAGGGAAGGTCGGGGCACAGATACGCAGTATTTT. Its translation is CASSPDREGRGTDTQYF.